These 29 T cell receptor beta chains originate from one sample sequenced in a study of cytomegalovirus exposure and HLA in healthy donors. The PCR employed 60 Vbeta primers together with 13 Jbeta primers. Sequencing was performed with immunoSEQ multiplex PCR; in TCRdb, only in-frame clones are kept and a portion is missing. The table lists 60,000 to 95,000 clones, under 85% of them singletons, with roughly 9% in the top ten. What was sequenced was PBMCs. All receptors derive from a woman aged 35 to 49 in good health and CMV-seropositive.

This clone was recorded only once. At one of its ends the junction is not consistent with the germline gene, which may arise from a read error. This chain uses TRBV7-9 with TRBJ1-4; 7 bases agree with TRBD1. The CDR3 is 15 residues long. The germline V gene encodes CDR1 SEHNR and CDR2 FQNEAQ (reference sequence). The CDR3 nucleotides are TGTTCCAGCACCCTGCGACAGGGTCAGAATGAAAAACTGTTTTTT. Protein: CSSTLRQGQNEKLFF. The complete variable domain, with remaining parts taken from reference TRBV7-9 and TRBJ1-4, reads DTGVSQNPRHKITKRGQNVTFRCDPISEHNRLYWYRQTLGQGPEFLTYFQNEAQLEKSRLLSDRFSAERPKGSFSTLEIQRTEQGDSAMYLCSSTLRQGQNEKLFFGSGTQLSVL.

This sequence joins TRBV7-2 and TRBJ2-7; D gene ambiguous. This CDR3 has 12 amino acids. Trimming shortened V by 3 bases and J by 10 bases, and 13 bases separated the two germline ends. Germline loops: CDR1 SGHTA, CDR2 FQGNSA. CDR3 sequence reads: CASSFIYSPQYF. The CDR3 bases are TGTGCCAGCAGCTTTATTTACAGCCCTCAGTACTTC. The complete variable domain, with remaining parts taken from reference TRBV7-2 and TRBJ2-7, reads GAGVSQSPSNKVTEKGKDVELRCDPISGHTALYWYRQSLGQGLEFLIYFQGNSAPDKSGLPSDRFSAERTGGSVSTLTIQRTQQEDSAVYLCASSFIYSPQYFGPGTRLTVT.

CDR3: CASSSGGSGNTIYF. The CDR3 bases are TGTGCCAGCAGCTCAGGGGGCTCTGGAAACACCATATATTTT. This chain connects TRBV11-3 to TRBJ1-3; 7 bases map to TRBD1. Per the germline V gene, CDR1 is SGHNT and CDR2 is YENEEA. V lost 4 bases and J lost 0; bases outside the gene matches: 0. There are 14 residues in the CDR3.

This chain links TRBV27 with TRBJ1-1; D is uncertain. The CDR3 spans 14 residues. Germline V gene lookup returns CDR1 MNHEY and CDR2 SMNVEV (reference sequence). V lost 5 bases to trimming and J lost 2 bases, with 12 bases between them. The CDR3 nucleotides are TGTGCCAGCAGTCCAACCCGGGGTAACACTGAAGCTTTCTTT. It yields the protein CASSPTRGNTEAFF.

This clone appeared a few times. The chain recombines TRBV10-3 with TRBJ2-1; the D is unclear. The V and J ends lost 3 bases and 0 bases respectively, with 9 bases between them. The CDR3 totals 15 residues. Per the germline V gene, CDR1 is ENHRY and CDR2 is SYGVKD. CDR3 residues: CAISDFASSYNEQFF. DNA of the CDR3: TGTGCCATCAGTGACTTTGCCAGCTCCTACAATGAGCAGTTCTTC.

This clone has a single count. The chain has TRBV11-3 and TRBJ2-3, with D perhaps TRBD1 (6 bases). The CDR3 has 12 amino acids. Germline-derived CDR1 and CDR2 are SGHNT and YENEEA. Trimming shortened V by 4 bases and J by 10 bases, and 12 bases separated the two germline ends. The CDR3 DNA reads TGTGCCAGCAGCTACAGGGAAAGTGCGCAGTATTTT. Translating it yields CASSYRESAQYF.

The chain carries TRBV29-1 and TRBJ2-7; perhaps TRBD1 as D (5 bases). This CDR3 spans 13 amino acids. V was cut by 4 bases and J by 1 base, with 11 bases left in between. Germline CDR1 and CDR2: SQVTM and ANQGSEA. The CDR3 spells CSVGTDKSYEQYF. The CDR3, as DNA: TGCAGCGTTGGGACGGACAAATCCTACGAGCAGTACTTC.

With regard to this clone: Other nucleotide sequences in the sample specify the same CDR3. The chain is built from TRBV4-1 and TRBJ1-2; the D is unclear. Trimming pared 0 bases from V and 5 bases from J, leaving 7 bases between. This CDR3 is built from 13 residues. Germline V lookup: CDR1 MGHRA, CDR2 YSYEKL. The CDR3 nucleotides read TGCGCCAGCAGCCAAGATGGCGGTTATGGCTACACCTTC. Amino acid sequence: CASSQDGGYGYTF.

V usage is TRBV18 and J usage is TRBJ2-3, with D possibly TRBD1 on 7 matching bases. Germline CDR1 and CDR2: KGHSH and LQKENI. There are 15 residues in the CDR3. Trimming removed 2 bases from V and 3 bases from J, with 12 bases in between. The CDR3 loop reads CASSPDREVTDTQYF. CDR3 in DNA: TGTGCCAGCTCACCAGACAGGGAGGTTACAGATACGCAGTATTTT.

This clone was picked up a small number of times. The genes are TRBV2 and TRBJ2-4; TRBD1 agrees at 8 bases. The junction had 0 bases not matched to a gene; V was cut back by 4 bases and J by 13 bases. The V gene's germline CDR1 is SNHLY and CDR2 FYNNEI. The CDR3 contains 10 residues. The CDR3 nucleotides read TGTGCCAGCAGTGGGACAGGGCAGTACTTC. This encodes CASSGTGQYF.

The CDR3: CASSLSIPGMGYEQYF. CDR3 nucleotide sequence: TGTGCCAGCAGTTTATCGATTCCGGGTATGGGCTACGAGCAGTACTTC. The chain recombines TRBV27 with TRBJ2-7; D is ambiguous. The CDR3 totals 16 residues. The V end was cut by 0 bases, the J end by 3 bases, with 15 bases between. The germline V gene encodes CDR1 MNHEY and CDR2 SMNVEV (reference sequence).

J is TRBJ1-1 and V is TRBV10-3; TRBD1 agrees at 9 bases. V trimming: 4 bases; J trimming: 0 bases; junction bases outside the gene matches: 3. The germline CDR1 and CDR2 sequences are ENHRY and SYGVKD. The CDR3 consists of 15 residues. In nucleotides, the CDR3 is TGTGCCATCAGTGCTCGGACAGGGGTGAACACTGAAGCTTTCTTT. Translating it yields CAISARTGVNTEAFF.

The chain joins TRBV6-6 to TRBJ2-7, with D uncertain. The germline V and J ends were trimmed by 6 bases and 0 bases, with 18 bases remaining between them. CDR3 size: 16 residues. CDR1 is MNHNY, CDR2 SVGAGI, per germline (reference sequence). In DNA, the CDR3 is TGTGCCAGCAGCCCTATGGAAGCGCCTAGCTCCTACGAGCAGTACTTC. Its translation is CASSPMEAPSSYEQYF.

The genes are TRBV9 and TRBJ2-7, with a possible D match to TRBD2 (5 bases). Trimming removed 0 bases at V and 6 bases at J, with 13 bases between. The CDR3 has 14 residues. Germline V gives CDR1 SGDLS, CDR2 YYNGEE. The CDR3 spells CASSVGGPRGEQYF. The DNA of the CDR3 is TGTGCCAGCAGCGTAGGAGGGCCCCGTGGCGAGCAGTACTTC.

The chain carries TRBV4-1 and TRBJ2-7; tentative D call: TRBD1 (6 bases). CDR1 and CDR2 (germline): MGHRA, YSYEKL. Trimming removed 2 bases from V and 3 bases from J, with 14 bases in between. This CDR3 region has 15 residues. CDR3 loop: CASSQPRQALYEQYF. The CDR3, as DNA: TGCGCCAGCAGCCAACCCCGACAGGCTCTCTACGAGCAGTACTTC.

The chain joins TRBV5-1 to TRBJ2-7, with D tentatively TRBD1 (6 bases). Germline CDR1 and CDR2: SGHRS and YFSETQ. Trimming left V 5 bases short and J 1 base short, with 10 bases between. This CDR3 has 13 amino acids. The CDR3 protein is CASRKGESYEQYF. CDR3 nucleotide sequence: TGCGCCAGCAGGAAGGGGGAGTCCTACGAGCAGTACTTC.

V and J are TRBV9 and TRBJ1-1, with 7 bases lining up with TRBD1. Trimming removed 4 bases from V and 5 bases from J; junction bases left unmatched: 8. Looked up from germline, CDR1 is SGDLS and CDR2 is YYNGEE. The CDR3 spans 14 residues. The CDR3 protein is CASSIGQEGTEAFF. CDR3 sequence (DNA): TGTGCCAGCAGCATCGGACAGGAGGGGACTGAAGCTTTCTTT.

This CDR3 is CASPKPGGAWGGYTF. The CDR3 DNA follows: TGTGCCAGTCCGAAACCGGGGGGCGCCTGGGGGGGCTACACCTTC. This rearrangement joins TRBV2 to TRBJ1-2, with a possible D match to TRBD1 (6 bases). The V gene lost 9 bases and the J gene lost 8 bases, with 25 bases spanning the gap. Germline V gene lookup returns CDR1 SNHLY and CDR2 FYNNEI. The length of the CDR3 is 15 residues.

J is TRBJ2-7 and V is TRBV5-6, with D tentatively TRBD1 (6 bases). Trimming pared 7 bases from V and 0 bases from J, leaving 14 bases between. The CDR3 contains 14 residues. Germline V gene sequence: CDR1 SGHDT, CDR2 YYEEEE. CDR3 sequence: CASSPGQSSYEQYF. The CDR3 DNA is TGTGCCAGCTCCCCAGGACAGAGCTCCTACGAGCAGTACTTC.

The chain combines TRBV30 with TRBJ1-4; TRBD1 agrees at 8 bases. The CDR3 contains 16 residues. The J segment lost 8 bases and the V segment lost 0 bases, leaving 11 bases of the junction unmatched. Germline CDR1 is GTSNPN and CDR2 is SVGIG (reference sequence). The CDR3 nucleotides read TGTGCCTGGAGTGTAGGGATCAGGGGGCAATGGGAAAAACTGTTTTTT. Protein: CAWSVGIRGQWEKLFF. Full variable domain (outside the CDR3, taken from reference TRBV30 and TRBJ1-4): SQTIHQWPATLVQPVGSPLSLECTVEGTSNPNLYWYRQAAGRGLQLLFYSVGIGQISSEVPQNLSASRPQDRQFILSSKKLLLSDSGFYLCAWSVGIRGQWEKLFFGSGTQLSVL.

The CDR3 reads CASSVWTGMSSPLHF. The CDR3 nucleotides read TGTGCCAGCAGTGTTTGGACAGGGATGAGTTCACCCCTCCACTTT. This sequence joins TRBV2 and TRBJ1-6, with 8 bases aligning to TRBD1. The CDR3 totals 15 residues. J lost 9 bases, V lost 4 bases, and 8 bases had no gene match. Germline V gene data show CDR1 as SNHLY and CDR2 as FYNNEI.

Only one count was recorded for this clone. This chain uses TRBV28 with TRBJ2-7; a weak D match, TRBD1 (5 bases). CDR3 length: 14 amino acids. The V gene's germline CDR1 is MDHEN and CDR2 SYDVKM. The V gene lost 2 bases and the J gene lost 5 bases, with 13 bases spanning the gap. The CDR3 nucleotides read TGTGCCAGCAGTTTAACCAGGGAAATAGACGAGCAGTACTTC. The encoded protein is CASSLTREIDEQYF.

This chain connects TRBV11-2 to TRBJ2-7; perhaps TRBD1 as D (5 bases). The length of the CDR3 is 14 residues. CDR1 and CDR2 (germline): SGHAT, FQNNGV. The ends were cut back, 4 bases at V and 3 bases at J, with 13 bases in the middle. The CDR3 reads CASSSLWGDYEQYF. The CDR3 DNA reads as TGTGCCAGCAGCTCCCTTTGGGGCGACTACGAGCAGTACTTC.

The chain is built from TRBV6-1 and TRBJ2-7; D might be TRBD1 (5 bases). Trimming took 6 bases from V and 1 from J, leaving 16 bases between them. Per germline, CDR1 MNHNS and CDR2 SASEGT. This CDR3 comprises 15 residues. CDR3 sequence (DNA): TGTGCCAGCAGCCCTACAGGTTCTCCGTCCTACGAGCAGTACTTC. It encodes CASSPTGSPSYEQYF.

The chain combines TRBV19 with TRBJ2-7; 8 nucleotides agree with TRBD1. This CDR3 comprises 14 residues. The ends lost 9 bases at V and 0 bases at J; junction bases unmatched: 7. From germline, CDR1 is LNHDA and CDR2 SQIVND (reference sequence). CDR3 nucleotide sequence: TGTGCCAGCTCGGGACAGGCCTACTCCTACGAGCAGTACTTC. This gives the protein CASSGQAYSYEQYF.

This chain links TRBV4-1 with TRBJ1-2; TRBD1 matches at 9 bases. The germline V gene encodes CDR1 MGHRA and CDR2 YSYEKL. The CDR3 runs to 16 residues. Trimming removed 1 base from V and 8 bases from J; junction bases left unmatched: 11. Here the CDR3 DNA reads TGCGCCAGCAGCCAAGCCACAGGGGGCTGGGGACTAGGCTACACCTTC. Translation: CASSQATGGWGLGYTF.

V and J are TRBV7-2 and TRBJ2-4; a possible D gene is TRBD2 (5 bases). CDR1 SGHTA and CDR2 FQGNSA come from the germline V gene. The length of the CDR3 is 14 residues. Between the trimmed V and J ends, which lost 2 bases and 6 bases, there was a span of 11 bases. CDR3 loop: CASSLSGRGNIQYF. Here the CDR3 DNA reads TGTGCCAGCAGCTTAAGTGGCCGGGGAAACATTCAGTACTTC.

The chain has TRBV2 and TRBJ1-3; D is undetermined. Trimming took 7 bases from V and 2 from J, leaving 9 bases between them. Germline loops: CDR1 SNHLY, CDR2 FYNNEI. This CDR3 has 13 residues. The CDR3 loop is CASTTTPGNTIYF. The DNA for the CDR3 is TGTGCCAGCACGACAACGCCTGGAAACACCATATATTTT.

The chain employs TRBV4-2 and TRBJ2-1, with 9 bases matching TRBD1. The V gene end was trimmed by 0 bases and the J gene end by 5 bases; junction bases not matched to a gene: 5. The CDR3 has 16 residues. The germline V gene encodes CDR1 LGHNA and CDR2 YNFKEQ. CDR3 sequence: CASSQDMRDRDNEQFF. For the CDR3, the DNA is TGTGCCAGCAGCCAAGATATGCGGGACAGGGACAATGAGCAGTTCTTC.